The 29 T cell receptor beta chains below come from one sample, sequenced in a study of cytomegalovirus exposure and HLA in healthy donors. In the PCR, 60 Vbeta and 13 Jbeta primers were used. The protocol was immunoSEQ multiplex PCR, while the TCRdb copy is restricted to in-frame clones and leaves out a portion. The repertoire holds 100,000 or so clones, with roughly 70% as singletons. The sample was PBMCs. The receptor set was obtained from a man aged 35 to 55 in good health and CMV-seropositive.

The V and J genes are TRBV2 and TRBJ1-1; D might be TRBD1 (6 bases). V was shortened by 6 bases and J by 1 base, with 6 bases between the two germline ends. CDR1 is SNHLY and CDR2 is FYNNEI in the germline V gene. This CDR3 has 12 amino acids. The CDR3 here is CASRGQNTEAFF. The CDR3 DNA is TGTGCCAGCAGGGGACAGAACACTGAAGCTTTCTTT. Full variable domain (outside the CDR3, taken from reference TRBV2 and TRBJ1-1): EPEVTQTPSHQVTQMGQEVILRCVPISNHLYFYWYRQILGQKVEFLVSFYNNEISEKSEIFDDQFSVERPDGSNFTLKIRSTKLEDSAMYFCASRGQNTEAFFGQGTRLTVV.

The chain links TRBV9 to TRBJ1-5; no clear D. From germline, CDR1 is SGDLS and CDR2 YYNGEE. The CDR3 length is 15 residues. With 4 bases removed from V and 5 bases from J, the gap between germline ends came to 16 bases. Written as DNA, the CDR3 is TGTGCCAGCAGCCCGAGCGGGGTTCTGGATCAGCCCCAGCATTTT. Encoded protein: CASSPSGVLDQPQHF.

The gene calls are TRBV28 and TRBJ1-5; possible D gene TRBD1, 6 bases. Germline assignment: CDR1 MDHEN and CDR2 SYDVKM. V was shortened by 5 bases and J by 7 bases, with 15 bases between the two germline ends. The CDR3 is 14 residues long. The CDR3 DNA reads TGTGCCAGCAGTCTGGGGGGGGCTTTCCAGCCCCAGCATTTT. This sequence encodes CASSLGGAFQPQHF.

The rearrangement links TRBV6-1 to TRBJ2-7, with TRBD1 matching over 9 bases. The CDR3 contains 15 residues. Looked up from germline, CDR1 is MNHNS and CDR2 is SASEGT. V lost 3 bases to trimming and J lost 4 bases; unmatched junction nucleotides: 7. The DNA for the CDR3 is TGTGCCAGCAGTGAGGGCGGGACAGGGCGGTACGAGCAGTACGTC. Residues: CASSEGGTGRYEQYV.

J is TRBJ1-1 and V is TRBV29-1; no firm D call. The V gene lost 4 bases and the J gene lost 4 bases, with 10 bases spanning the gap. CDR3 length: 12 residues. Germline V lookup: CDR1 SQVTM, CDR2 ANQGSEA. The CDR3 protein is CSVVGGITEAFF. DNA for the CDR3: TGCAGCGTTGTGGGCGGGATCACTGAAGCTTTCTTT.

The gene calls are TRBV7-9 and TRBJ1-1, with D perhaps matching TRBD1 (5 bases). V was shortened by 4 bases and J by 3 bases, with 12 bases between the two germline ends. Germline assignment: CDR1 SEHNR and CDR2 FQNEAQ (reference sequence). This CDR3 is built from 14 residues. The CDR3 nucleotides are TGTGCCAGCAGCTCAACAGACAGAGACACTGAAGCTTTCTTT. This encodes CASSSTDRDTEAFF.

J is TRBJ1-4 and V is TRBV5-1; the D is unclear. V was cut by 3 bases and J by 8 bases, with 11 bases left in between. The CDR3 length is 13 residues. Germline-derived CDR1 and CDR2 are SGHRS and YFSETQ. CDR3 sequence reads: CASSSGLGEKLFF. The CDR3 DNA reads as TGCGCCAGCAGCTCAGGACTTGGGGAAAAACTGTTTTTT.

A single count supports this clone. The chain couples TRBV5-4 to TRBJ2-7; 9 bases are shared with TRBD2. V lost 0 bases to trimming and J lost 4 bases; unmatched junction nucleotides: 5. CDR1 and CDR2 from the germline V gene are SGHNT and YYREEE (reference sequence). This CDR3 comprises 15 residues. The CDR3 sequence: CASSLGLAGLYEQYF. CDR3 sequence (DNA): TGTGCCAGCAGCTTGGGTCTAGCGGGGTTGTACGAGCAGTACTTC. The full variable domain, its missing parts supplied by reference TRBV5-4 and TRBJ2-7, is ETGVTQSPTHLIKTRGQQVTLRCSSQSGHNTVSWYQQALGQGPQFIFQYYREEENGRGNFPPRFSGLQFPNYSSELNVNALELDDSALYLCASSLGLAGLYEQYFGPGTRLTVT.

This clone was picked up a small number of times. V is TRBV19 and J is TRBJ2-5, with unresolved D. The CDR3 covers 12 residues. Germline V gene sequence: CDR1 LNHDA, CDR2 SQIVND (reference sequence). V was pared by 6 bases and J by 4 bases, with 9 bases between. CDR3 coding DNA: TGTGCCAGTAGGGCAGCAGGAGAGACCCAGTACTTC. Translation: CASRAAGETQYF. Looking up the rest from reference TRBV19 and TRBJ2-5 gives the full variable domain: DGGITQSPKYLFRKEGQNVTLSCEQNLNHDAMYWYRQDPGQGLRLIYYSQIVNDFQKGDIAEGYSVSREKKESFPLTVTSAQKNPTAFYLCASRAAGETQYFGPGTRLLVL.

V is TRBV7-2 and J is TRBJ1-4; the D gene is possibly TRBD1 (6 bases). Trimming shortened V by 3 bases and J by 4 bases, and 15 bases separated the two germline ends. The CDR3 totals 16 residues. CDR1 and CDR2 (germline): SGHTA, FQGNSA. The CDR3 spells CASSFQGMGDNEKLFF. The CDR3 DNA follows: TGTGCCAGCAGCTTCCAGGGGATGGGGGATAATGAAAAACTGTTTTTT.

CDR3 nucleotide sequence: TGTGCCAGCAGACCCAGGACTAGCAAGAACACCGGGGAGCTGTTTTTT. Its translation: CASRPRTSKNTGELFF. The rearrangement joins TRBV28 to TRBJ2-2, with 8 bases lining up with TRBD2. V trimming: 6 bases; J trimming: 1 base; junction bases outside the gene matches: 7. Germline V lookup: CDR1 MDHEN, CDR2 SYDVKM. This CDR3 is built from 16 residues. The whole variable domain, remainder taken from reference TRBV28 and TRBJ2-2, is DVKVTQSSRYLVKRTGEKVFLECVQDMDHENMFWYRQDPGLGLRLIYFSYDVKMKEKGDIPEGYSVSREKKERFSLILESASTNQTSMYLCASRPRTSKNTGELFFGEGSRLTVL.

The chain couples TRBV7-2 to TRBJ2-6; D is possibly TRBD1 (5 bases). Germline V gene sequence: CDR1 SGHTA, CDR2 FQGNSA. The V end lost 2 bases, the J end lost 0 bases, and 11 bases lay between the germline ends. The CDR3 length is 17 residues. CDR3 sequence (DNA): TGTGCCAGCAGCTTAATGCAGGGATGCTCTGGGGCCAACGTCCTGACTTTC. Translated, it gives CASSLMQGCSGANVLTF.

This sequence joins TRBV4-1 and TRBJ2-1; 10 bases line up with TRBD2. V lost 5 bases, J lost 3 bases, and 10 bases stayed unmatched. The CDR3 runs to 17 residues. Germline CDR1 MGHRA, CDR2 YSYEKL. CDR3: CASSTNDLAGVYNEQFF. CDR3 nucleotide sequence: TGCGCCAGCAGCACCAATGATCTAGCGGGAGTCTACAATGAGCAGTTCTTC.

This clone was observed a handful of times. The chain recombines TRBV15 with TRBJ1-2, with D hard to call. This CDR3 comprises 14 residues. The V end lost 3 bases, the J end lost 8 bases, and 16 bases lay between the germline ends. Germline lookup yields CDR1 LNHNV and CDR2 YYDKDF (reference sequence). The CDR3 DNA is TGTGCCACCAGCAGTCGGGTAGACGCGCAGGGCTACACCTTC. Protein: CATSSRVDAQGYTF.

This clone was observed once. The J gene is TRBJ2-1, the V gene TRBV2; 9 nucleotides agree with TRBD1. CDR3 length equals 14 residues. With V trimmed by 7 bases and J by 4 bases, 5 bases remained unmatched. The germline CDR1 and CDR2 sequences are SNHLY and FYNNEI. The CDR3 DNA reads TGTGCCAGCATTACAGGGGGCGCTTACAATGAGCAGTTCTTC. Translation gives CASITGGAYNEQFF.

The CDR3, as DNA: TGTGCCGCTAGTAAACTAGCGGGAAGTGAAAATGAGCAGTTCTTC. As protein: CAASKLAGSENEQFF. This sequence joins TRBV19 and TRBJ2-1, with TRBD2 matching over 10 bases. The CDR3 extends over 15 amino acids. The V gene's germline CDR1 is LNHDA and CDR2 SQIVND (reference sequence). V lost 11 bases to trimming and J lost 7 bases; unmatched junction nucleotides: 14. The full variable domain, its missing parts supplied by reference TRBV19 and TRBJ2-1, is DGGITQSPKYLFRKEGQNVTLSCEQNLNHDAMYWYRQDPGQGLRLIYYSQIVNDFQKGDIAEGYSVSREKKESFPLTVTSAQKNPTAFYLCAASKLAGSENEQFFGPGTRLTVL.

For the CDR3, the DNA is TGTGCCAGCAGTACCCGGACAGGGCCCTACGAGCAGTACTTC. As protein: CASSTRTGPYEQYF. This chain connects TRBV28 to TRBJ2-7, with 8 bases matching TRBD1. There are 14 residues in the CDR3. CDR1 is MDHEN and CDR2 is SYDVKM in the germline V gene. The V gene end was trimmed by 5 bases and the J gene end by 2 bases; junction bases not matched to a gene: 5.

This clone was counted a single time. The rearrangement links TRBV6-5 to TRBJ1-5, with TRBD1 as a possible D gene (6 bases). This CDR3 comprises 15 residues. The ends were cut back, 6 bases at V and 1 base at J, with 13 bases in the middle. CDR1 is MNHEY, CDR2 SVGAGI, per germline. The CDR3 sequence: CASSPTGFSNQPQHF. DNA of the CDR3: TGTGCCAGCAGCCCCACAGGGTTCAGCAATCAGCCCCAGCATTTT.

The chain carries TRBV15 and TRBJ2-1, with 10 bases fitting TRBD2. J gave up 4 bases and V 6 bases, and 3 bases lay outside the gene matches. This CDR3 region has 14 residues. In germline, CDR1 is LNHNV, CDR2 YYDKDF (reference sequence). CDR3 sequence reads: CATREREGYNEQFF. CDR3 coding DNA: TGTGCCACCAGAGAGCGGGAGGGATACAATGAGCAGTTCTTC.

The genes are TRBV7-8 and TRBJ2-7, with 14 nucleotides matching TRBD2. Germline V lookup: CDR1 SGHVS, CDR2 FQNEAQ. This CDR3 is built from 19 residues. The J segment lost 1 base and the V segment lost 3 bases, leaving 11 bases of the junction unmatched. The CDR3 DNA sequence: TGTGCCAGCAGCTTCGGACTAGCGGGAGGCCTGGATCTTTCCTACGAGCAGTACGTC. It specifies CASSFGLAGGLDLSYEQYV.

This clone was picked up a small number of times. The chain is built from TRBV7-2 and TRBJ1-3; no clear D gene. CDR3 size: 14 residues. Germline loops: CDR1 SGHTA, CDR2 FQGNSA. Trimming took off 2 bases at V and 4 bases at J, with 9 bases between the two ends. The CDR3 nucleotides are TGTGCCAGCAGCTTACCTCCCTCGGGAAACACCATATATTTT. Its protein product is CASSLPPSGNTIYF.

The chain has TRBV7-9 and TRBJ2-1, with TRBD2 matching 8 bases. Germline V gives CDR1 SEHNR, CDR2 FQNEAQ (reference sequence). This CDR3 is built from 17 residues. The V segment lost 1 base and the J segment 2 bases; nucleotides outside the gene matches: 7. The CDR3 protein is CASSLGIGAGAYNEQFF. CDR3 sequence (DNA): TGTGCCAGCAGCTTAGGCATAGGAGCGGGAGCCTACAATGAGCAGTTCTTC.

The chain combines TRBV14 with TRBJ2-3, with D tentatively TRBD2 (6 bases). Trimming cost V 4 bases and J 9 bases, with 17 bases left between them. Germline V gives CDR1 SGHDN, CDR2 FVKESK. This CDR3 is 14 amino acids long. The CDR3 DNA sequence: TGTGCCAGCAGCCTCTCCACTAGCTCGGGGACGCAGTATTTT. This translates into CASSLSTSSGTQYF.

The DNA for the CDR3 is TGTGCCACCAGCAGAGTGGGGGGGATCGAAGAGACCCAGTACTTC. Translating gives CATSRVGGIEETQYF. The genes are TRBV15 and TRBJ2-5; 7 nucleotides agree with TRBD2. Trimming took 1 base from V and 3 from J; bases not matched to a gene: 5. The length of the CDR3 is 15 residues. Germline values: CDR1 LNHNV, CDR2 YYDKDF (reference sequence).

The chain combines TRBV4-3 with TRBJ2-1, with D unresolved. The CDR3 has 16 residues. Germline assignment: CDR1 LGHNA and CDR2 YSLEER. V was clipped by 0 bases and J by 0 bases, with 9 bases between them. The CDR3 region has the DNA TGCGCCAGCAGCCAAGATCTCGCGGACTCCTACAATGAGCAGTTCTTC. It is translated as CASSQDLADSYNEQFF.

CDR3 sequence: CASRKGGPFGANVLTF. The CDR3 DNA is TGCGCCAGCAGAAAAGGGGGACCCTTCGGGGCCAACGTCCTGACTTTC. The chain links TRBV5-1 to TRBJ2-6, with D perhaps matching TRBD1 (6 bases). Between the trimmed V and J ends, which lost 5 bases and 4 bases, there was a span of 16 bases. Germline V gene sequence: CDR1 SGHRS, CDR2 YFSETQ. The CDR3 has 16 amino acids.

This clone was counted once. The junction differs from germline at one of its ends, possibly a read error. The chain has TRBV13 and TRBJ2-5; D may be TRBD1 (6 bases). The CDR3 sequence is 18 residues long. The V gene's germline CDR1 is PRHDT and CDR2 FYEKMQ (reference sequence). The CDR3 coding sequence is TGTGCCAGCAGCCTAGGAGAGGTTATTGGGGGCAGGCGAGAGACCCAGTACTTC. Amino acids: CASSLGEVIGGRRETQYF. The whole variable domain, remainder taken from reference TRBV13 and TRBJ2-5, is AAGVIQSPRHLIKEKRETATLKCYPIPRHDTVYWYQQGPGQDPQFLISFYEKMQSDKGSIPDRFSAQQFSDYHSELNMSSLELGDSALYFCASSLGEVIGGRRETQYFGPGTRLLVL.

The rearrangement uses TRBV12-5 and TRBJ2-2; 9 bases map to TRBD1. The CDR3 is made up of 15 amino acids. Germline values: CDR1 LGHNT, CDR2 FRNRAP. V trimming: 6 bases; J trimming: 9 bases; junction bases outside the gene matches: 11. CDR3 amino acids: CASGGRGTGNRELFF. Written as DNA, the CDR3 is TGTGCTAGTGGCGGGCGTGGGACAGGGAACCGGGAGCTGTTTTTT.

The sample holds one count of this clone. The genes are TRBV5-6 and TRBJ2-3; 10 positions agree with TRBD1. With V trimmed by 2 bases and J by 2 bases, 2 bases remained unmatched. Germline loops: CDR1 SGHDT, CDR2 YYEEEE. This CDR3 comprises 15 residues. CDR3 in DNA: TGTGCCAGCAGCTTTGGGACAGGGGTCACAGATACGCAGTATTTT. It specifies CASSFGTGVTDTQYF.